What follows describes a single T cell receptor beta chain. This sample is drawn from a study of blood T cell repertoires in COVID-19. Profiled with immunoSEQ multiplex PCR; TCRdb holds only in-frame clones, not every one. The data contain approximately 200,000 clones, approximately 80% of them singletons. From germline, CDR1 is GTSNPN and CDR2 SVGIG (reference sequence). V lost 5 bases and J 5 bases, leaving 12 bases between the germline ends. CDR3 size: 13 residues. The rearrangement links TRBV30 to TRBJ2-2; D may be TRBD1 (5 bases). The specimen sequenced was peripheral blood. The receptor was derived from a woman aged 45-59 years with acute or convalescent COVID-19. CDR3 nucleotide sequence: TGTGCCTGGCGCACAAGGGGTACCGGGGAGCTGTTTTTT. This sequence encodes CAWRTRGTGELFF.